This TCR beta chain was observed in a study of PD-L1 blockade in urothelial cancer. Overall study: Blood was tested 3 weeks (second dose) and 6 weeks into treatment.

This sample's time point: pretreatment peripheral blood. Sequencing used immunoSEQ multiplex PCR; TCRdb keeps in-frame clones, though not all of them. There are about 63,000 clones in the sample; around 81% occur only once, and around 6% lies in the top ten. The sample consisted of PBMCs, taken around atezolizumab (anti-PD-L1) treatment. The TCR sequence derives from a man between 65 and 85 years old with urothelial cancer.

CDR3 residues: CASSSTPLGGYTF. The CDR3 DNA follows: TGTGCCAGCAGCTCTACCCCACTTGGTGGCTACACCTTC. This chain connects TRBV2 to TRBJ1-2; no clear D. V was trimmed by 6 bases and J by 7 bases, leaving 15 bases between them. Germline loops: CDR1 SNHLY, CDR2 FYNNEI. This CDR3 comprises 13 residues.